A selection of T cell receptor beta chains follows, all from one sample in a study of blood T cell repertoires in COVID-19. Repertoires were generated with immunoSEQ multiplex PCR, while TCRdb's copy carries only in-frame clones and drops some. The sample consists of under 250,000 clones, more than 75% of them appearing once. Sequencing was performed on peripheral blood. All receptors come from a man between 50 and 59 years old with COVID-19, enrolled during active disease. The CDR3 runs from the conserved cysteine through the conserved F or W. D genes are given only for firm matches. A clone size is listed for some rows: how often the clone was seen (once, few, many), or a class if it is expanded.

J,size,D,V,DNA,CDR3
TRBJ2-3,.,.,TRBV6-5,TGTGCCAGCAGTTTAAACACAGATACGCAGTATTTT,CASSLNTDTQYF
TRBJ2-2,.,.,TRBV6-5,TGTGCCAGCACCGGGCTAGCCCGGGCCGGGGAGCTGTTTTTT,CASTGLARAGELFF
TRBJ2-3,.,.,TRBV24-1,TGTGCCACCAGTGAGGCTAGCGTAACAGATACGCAGTATTTT,CATSEASVTDTQYF
TRBJ1-1,.,TRBD1,TRBV10-2,TGCGCCAGCAGAGACCAGGGGGCTGTGGGGGGCACTGAAGCTTTCTTT,CASRDQGAVGGTEAFF
TRBJ2-2,once,.,TRBV2,TGTGCCAGCAGTGTAGATTCTACCGGGGAGCTGTTTTTT,CASSVDSTGELFF
TRBJ1-1,.,TRBD1,TRBV7-3,TGTGCCAGCAGCTTAAGGAGGGCAGGGGGCCCCACATTCCCTGAAGCTTTCTTT,CASSLRRAGGPTFPEAFF
TRBJ1-1,.,.,TRBV5-1,TGCGCCAGCAGCTCCCCAGAACAGGGTCGGACTGAAGCTTTCTTT,CASSSPEQGRTEAFF
TRBJ1-2,.,TRBD1,TRBV2,TGTGCCAGCAGCGCCGGGACAGGCAACTATGGCTACACCTTC,CASSAGTGNYGYTF
TRBJ2-7,.,TRBD1,TRBV28,TGTGCCAGCAGCCCCCCGGGACAGGGCTCCTACGAGCAGTACTTC,CASSPPGQGSYEQYF
TRBJ2-3,.,.,TRBV10-3,TGTGCCATCAGGGGACAAGATAATACGCAGTATTTT,CAIRGQDNTQYF
TRBJ2-2,.,.,TRBV10-1,TGCGCCAGTCAGGACACATCGAACACCGGGGAGCTGTTTTTT,CASQDTSNTGELFF
TRBJ2-2,.,TRBD1,TRBV18,TGTGCCAGCTCAGGGACAGACGCGGGTGGGGCCGGGGAGCTGTTTTTT,CASSGTDAGGAGELFF
TRBJ1-1,few,.,TRBV3-1/TRBV3-2,TGTGCCAGCAGCCAAGACGATGGTAGCACTGAAGCTTTCTTT,CASSQDDGSTEAFF
TRBJ1-5,.,.,TRBV28,TGTGCCAGCAGTCAACCGGGTGGCTCCAATCAGCCCCAGCATTTT,CASSQPGGSNQPQHF
TRBJ2-1,.,TRBD1,TRBV11-1,TGTGCCAGCAGTAAAGACAGGGGCCCTATATACAATGAGCAGTTCTTC,CASSKDRGPIYNEQFF
TRBJ2-1,once,TRBD1,TRBV6-6,TGTGCCAGCAGTTCCGGGACAGGGACCTACAATGAGCAGTTCTTC,CASSSGTGTYNEQFF